The next 2 T cell receptor beta chains were all read from a single sample in a study of blood T cell repertoires in COVID-19. Clones were sequenced by immunoSEQ multiplex PCR, and TCRdb holds only the in-frame ones, with some missing. The sample carries around 170,000 clones, about 81% recorded once. The sample consisted of peripheral blood. The receptors derive from a woman aged 80 or over with COVID-19, enrolled during active disease.

The V call is TRBV12-5, the J call TRBJ1-5; D is ambiguous. The germline V gene has CDR1 LGHNT and CDR2 FRNRAP. V was trimmed by 5 bases and J by 9 bases, leaving 8 bases between them. The CDR3 length is 11 residues. CDR3 coding DNA: TGTGCTAGTGGTAACGAGGTGCCCCAGCATTTT. This encodes CASGNEVPQHF.

The gene calls are TRBV19 and TRBJ1-6; TRBD1 matches at 8 bases. Germline CDR1 is LNHDA and CDR2 is SQIVND (reference sequence). With 4 bases clipped from V and 4 bases from J, the junction kept 9 bases outside the gene matches. The CDR3 spans 17 residues. The CDR3 DNA follows: TGTGCCAGTAGTAATTTACAGGGGGACCTTTATAATTCACCCCTCCACTTT. It is translated as CASSNLQGDLYNSPLHF.